These 14 T cell receptor beta chains were sequenced from one sample in a study of T-cell reconstitution after alpha-beta-depleted transplantation in children. This sample's TCRbeta library carried unique molecular identifier barcodes. TCRdb reprocessed the PCR reads via MiXCR and lists one record per CDR3 protein. Of fewer than 350,000 distinct CDR3 sequences in the sample, 11% were seen once. Source: peripheral blood, taken 180 days after TCRalphabeta/CD19-depleted stem cell transplant. The receptors stem from a male patient under 10 years old who had a stem cell transplant for chronic granulomatous disease, so the T cells may come from the graft donor.

This clonotype was seen at least ten times. The J gene is TRBJ2-1, the V gene TRBV7-6; D unresolved. Germline CDR1 is SGHVS and CDR2 is FNYEAQ. V lost 1 base to trimming and J lost 3 bases, with 10 bases between them. The CDR3 runs 15 residues. The CDR3 region has the DNA TGTGCCAGCAGCTTAGGGCTAGTTGACTACAATGAGCAGTTCTTC. Its protein is CASSLGLVDYNEQFF.

This clonotype has more than one count but fewer than ten. This chain joins TRBV5-1 and TRBJ2-2; 14 nucleotides align to TRBD2. The V segment lost 4 bases and the J segment 6 bases; nucleotides outside the gene matches: 8. The CDR3 runs 17 residues. Germline V lookup: CDR1 SGHRS, CDR2 YFSETQ. CDR3 in amino acids: CASSEGLAGAPAGELFF. The CDR3 nucleotides read TGCGCCAGCAGCGAGGGACTAGCGGGAGCTCCCGCCGGGGAGCTGTTTTTT.

This clonotype was seen repeatedly, ten times or more. The V gene is TRBV6-5, the J gene TRBJ2-7; D tentatively fits TRBD1 or TRBD2 (6 bases each). Trimming removed 2 bases at V and 3 bases at J, with 14 bases between. The CDR3 is made up of 15 amino acids. Germline CDR1 reads MNHEY; CDR2 reads SVGAGI. The CDR3 DNA reads TGTGCCAGCAGTTACCCACAGGGACTCTACTACGAGCAGTACTTC. Its translation: CASSYPQGLYYEQYF.

This clonotype was found a few times. V and J are TRBV7-9 and TRBJ2-4; a weak D match, TRBD2 (5 bases). CDR1 and CDR2 (germline): SEHNR, FQNEAQ (reference sequence). Trimming removed 4 bases at V and 7 bases at J, with 11 bases between. The CDR3 is 13 amino acids. CDR3 nucleotides: TGTGCCAGCAGCTCAGGAGGCGGGAACATTCAGTACTTC. Its protein product is CASSSGGGNIQYF. The variable domain in full, with the rest retrieved from reference TRBV7-9 and TRBJ2-4, is DTGVSQNPRHKITKRGQNVTFRCDPISEHNRLYWYRQTLGQGPEFLTYFQNEAQLEKSRLLSDRFSAERPKGSFSTLEIQRTEQGDSAMYLCASSSGGGNIQYFGAGTRLSVL.

This clonotype has more than one count but fewer than ten. J is TRBJ2-1 and V is TRBV6-6, with no clear D. The CDR3 has 13 amino acids. Trimming removed 6 bases from V and 5 bases from J, with 11 bases in between. Germline loops: CDR1 MNHNY, CDR2 SVGAGI (reference sequence). Here the CDR3 DNA reads TGTGCCAGCAGCTTCAGCAGAGACAATGAGCAGTTCTTC. Translated: CASSFSRDNEQFF.

The J gene is TRBJ1-1, the V gene TRBV18; D is possibly TRBD1 (5 bases). The CDR3 extends over 12 amino acids. CDR1 and CDR2 (germline): KGHSH, LQKENI. V gave up 5 bases and J gave up 1 base, with 5 bases separating them. The CDR3 reads CASSDRNTEAFF. CDR3 DNA: TGTGCCAGCTCAGACAGGAACACTGAAGCTTTCTTT.

In its sample, this clonotype was seen many times. The V call is TRBV20-1, the J call TRBJ2-7; 10 nucleotides agree with TRBD2. Trimming removed 5 bases from V and 3 bases from J; junction bases left unmatched: 4. The germline gives CDR1 DFQATT, CDR2 SNEGSKA (reference sequence). The CDR3 covers 13 residues. The CDR3 protein is CSAAGTSDYEQYF. Written as DNA, the CDR3 is TGCAGTGCTGCCGGGACTAGCGACTACGAGCAGTACTTC.

This clonotype was counted between two and nine times. The chain is built from TRBV5-4 and TRBJ2-1, with TRBD2 as a possible D gene (6 bases). Germline V gene data show CDR1 as SGHNT and CDR2 as YYREEE (reference sequence). With 4 bases removed from V and 0 bases from J, the gap between germline ends came to 17 bases. CDR3 size: 17 residues. This CDR3 reads CASSPSSAESSYNEQFF. Written as DNA, the CDR3 is TGTGCCAGCAGCCCCTCTAGCGCCGAGAGCTCCTACAATGAGCAGTTCTTC. Full variable domain (remainder filled in from reference TRBV5-4 and TRBJ2-1): ETGVTQSPTHLIKTRGQQVTLRCSSQSGHNTVSWYQQALGQGPQFIFQYYREEENGRGNFPPRFSGLQFPNYSSELNVNALELDDSALYLCASSPSSAESSYNEQFFGPGTRLTVL.

This clonotype was seen repeatedly, ten times or more. The chain couples TRBV12-3 or TRBV12-4 to TRBJ2-5, with D perhaps matching TRBD2 (6 bases). V gave up 0 bases and J gave up 9 bases, with 8 bases separating them. The CDR3 is made up of 12 amino acids. The CDR3 nucleotides are TGTGCCAGCAGTTTAGCGGGGGAGGCCCAGTACTTC. Its protein is CASSLAGEAQYF.

This clonotype was recorded many times. The chain links TRBV7-2 to TRBJ2-4; 10 nucleotides line up with TRBD2. The CDR3 consists of 17 residues. CDR1 is SGHTA and CDR2 is FQGNSA in the germline V gene. The J segment lost 0 bases and the V segment lost 5 bases, leaving 7 bases of the junction unmatched. CDR3 DNA: TGTGCCAGCAGCCCGACACTAGCGGGGATAGCCAAAAACATTCAGTACTTC. It yields the protein CASSPTLAGIAKNIQYF.

Turning to this clonotype: A read error may be the cause here, since a much bigger clone is one base away. V and J are TRBV29-1 and TRBJ2-3, with TRBD2 matching over 8 bases. CDR1 and CDR2 from the germline V gene are SQVTM and ANQGSEA. This CDR3 comprises 14 residues. The J segment lost 4 bases and the V segment lost 6 bases, leaving 9 bases of the junction unmatched. The CDR3: CSVGAGVLADTQYF. CDR3 DNA: TGCAGCGTCGGAGCGGGGGTCCTCGCAGATACGCAGTATTTT.

This clonotype has at least ten counts. This chain connects TRBV20-1 to TRBJ2-7; 12 bases are a match to TRBD2. V lost 7 bases to trimming and J lost 4 bases; unmatched junction nucleotides: 5. The CDR3 consists of 13 residues. The germline V gene encodes CDR1 DFQATT and CDR2 SNEGSKA (reference sequence). The CDR3 here is CSVLTSGSYEQYF. The DNA of the CDR3 is TGCAGTGTTCTGACTAGCGGGAGTTACGAGCAGTACTTC.

This clonotype was seen at least ten times. The CDR3 sequence is CSASTSGMRTGELFF. The DNA for the CDR3 is TGCAGCGCCTCGACTAGCGGGATGAGGACCGGGGAGCTGTTTTTT. The genes are TRBV29-1 and TRBJ2-2; 11 bases agree with TRBD2. The CDR3 sequence is 15 residues long. The V gene's germline CDR1 is SQVTM and CDR2 ANQGSEA. The trim removed 7 bases at V and 5 bases at J, leaving 9 bases unmatched.

This clonotype was detected ten times or more. The chain employs TRBV20-1 and TRBJ2-7; no firm D call. Looked up from germline, CDR1 is DFQATT and CDR2 is SNEGSKA (reference sequence). The CDR3 spans 11 residues. V was cut by 5 bases and J by 5 bases, with 10 bases left in between. The CDR3 sequence is CSAGSVNEQYF. In DNA form, the CDR3 reads TGCAGTGCTGGGTCTGTTAACGAGCAGTACTTC.